This T cell receptor beta chain was captured in a study of monozygotic twins with inflammatory bowel disease. The CDR3 length is 14 residues. Germline V gene lookup returns CDR1 MNHEY and CDR2 SMNVEV (reference sequence). TCRdb reprocessed the 5' RACE reads and stores each CDR3 protein as one record, lacking DNA. The table lists about 330,000 distinct CDR3 sequences, with 2% to 2.5% in the top ten. Specimen: blood. This receptor was identified in a human donor with ulcerative colitis or Crohn's disease, or a healthy co-twin of an affected twin (not recorded which). The chain recombines TRBV27 with TRBJ2-3; TCRdb indicates TRBD2, and absent DNA this call remains unverified. The CDR3 loop reads CASARVPPTDTQYF.